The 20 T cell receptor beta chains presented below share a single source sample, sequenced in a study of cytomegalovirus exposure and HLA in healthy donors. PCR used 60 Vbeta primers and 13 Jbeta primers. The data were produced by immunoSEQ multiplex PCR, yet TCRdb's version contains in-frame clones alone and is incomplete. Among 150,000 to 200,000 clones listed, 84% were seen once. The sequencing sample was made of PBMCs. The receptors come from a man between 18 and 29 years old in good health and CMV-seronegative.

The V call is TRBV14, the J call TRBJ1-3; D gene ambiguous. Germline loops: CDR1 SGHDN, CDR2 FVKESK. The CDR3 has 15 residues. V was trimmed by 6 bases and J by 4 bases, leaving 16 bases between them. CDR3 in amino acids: CASSLRARGGNTIYF. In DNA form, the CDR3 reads TGTGCCAGCAGTCTCAGAGCCCGAGGAGGAAACACCATATATTTT.

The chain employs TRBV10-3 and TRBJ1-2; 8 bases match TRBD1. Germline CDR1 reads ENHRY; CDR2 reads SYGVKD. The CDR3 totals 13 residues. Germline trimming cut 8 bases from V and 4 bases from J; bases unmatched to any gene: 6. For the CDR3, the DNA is TGTGCCATCTCACAGGGGGAGCCCTATGGCTACACCTTC. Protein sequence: CAISQGEPYGYTF.

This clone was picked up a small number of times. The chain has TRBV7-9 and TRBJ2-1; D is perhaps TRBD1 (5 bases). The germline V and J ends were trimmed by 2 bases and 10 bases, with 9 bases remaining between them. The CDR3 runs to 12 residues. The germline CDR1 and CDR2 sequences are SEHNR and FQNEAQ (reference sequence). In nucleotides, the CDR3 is TGTGCCAGCAGCTTACAGGGCCGGGAGCAGTTCTTC. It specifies CASSLQGREQFF.

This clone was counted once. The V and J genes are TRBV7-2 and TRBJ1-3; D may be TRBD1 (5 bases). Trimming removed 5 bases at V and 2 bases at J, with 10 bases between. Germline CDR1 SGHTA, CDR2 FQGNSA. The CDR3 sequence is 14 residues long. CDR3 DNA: TGTGCCAGCAGCCCCGGGGGACCTGGAAACACCATATATTTT. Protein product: CASSPGGPGNTIYF. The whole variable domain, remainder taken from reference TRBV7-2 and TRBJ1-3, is GAGVSQSPSNKVTEKGKDVELRCDPISGHTALYWYRQSLGQGLEFLIYFQGNSAPDKSGLPSDRFSAERTGGSVSTLTIQRTQQEDSAVYLCASSPGGPGNTIYFGEGSWLTVV.

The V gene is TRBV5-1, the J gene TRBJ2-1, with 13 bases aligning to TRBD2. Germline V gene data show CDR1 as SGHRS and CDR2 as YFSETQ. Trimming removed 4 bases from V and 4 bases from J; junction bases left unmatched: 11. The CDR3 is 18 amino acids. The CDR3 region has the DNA TGCGCCAGCAGCATCGGACTAGCGGGAGTCGGTGGTTACAATGAGCAGTTCTTC. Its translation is CASSIGLAGVGGYNEQFF. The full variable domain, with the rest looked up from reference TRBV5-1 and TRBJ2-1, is KAGVTQTPRYLIKTRGQQVTLSCSPISGHRSVSWYQQTPGQGLQFLFEYFSETQRNKGNFPGRFSGRQFSNSRSEMNVSTLELGDSALYLCASSIGLAGVGGYNEQFFGPGTRLTVL.

As DNA, the CDR3 is TGTGCCAGCAGCTTAGCGGGGGGTACTAACACTGAAGCTTTCTTT. Translating gives CASSLAGGTNTEAFF. V gene TRBV7-8 combines with J gene TRBJ1-1; TRBD1 might be the D (5 bases). Looked up from germline, CDR1 is SGHVS and CDR2 is FQNEAQ. The V end lost 0 bases, the J end lost 2 bases, and 10 bases lay between the germline ends. This CDR3 region has 15 residues.

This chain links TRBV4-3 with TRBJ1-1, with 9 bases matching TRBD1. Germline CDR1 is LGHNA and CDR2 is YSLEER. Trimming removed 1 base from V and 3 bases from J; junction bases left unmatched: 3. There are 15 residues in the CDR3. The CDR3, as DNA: TGCGCCAGCAGCCAAGGAGGGACAGGGCACACTGAAGCTTTCTTT. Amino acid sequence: CASSQGGTGHTEAFF.

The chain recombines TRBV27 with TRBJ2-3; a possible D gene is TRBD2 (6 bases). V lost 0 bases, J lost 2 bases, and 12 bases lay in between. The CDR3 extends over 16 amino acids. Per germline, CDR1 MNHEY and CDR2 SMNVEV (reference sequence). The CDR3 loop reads CASSLSEGGPTDTQYF. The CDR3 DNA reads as TGTGCCAGCAGTTTATCGGAGGGCGGTCCCACAGATACGCAGTATTTT.

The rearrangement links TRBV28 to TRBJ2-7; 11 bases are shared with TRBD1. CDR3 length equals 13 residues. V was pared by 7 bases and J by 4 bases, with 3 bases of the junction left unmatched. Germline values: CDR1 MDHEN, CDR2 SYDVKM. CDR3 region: CASKGTGGYEQYF. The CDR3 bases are TGTGCCAGCAAGGGGACAGGGGGATACGAGCAGTACTTC.

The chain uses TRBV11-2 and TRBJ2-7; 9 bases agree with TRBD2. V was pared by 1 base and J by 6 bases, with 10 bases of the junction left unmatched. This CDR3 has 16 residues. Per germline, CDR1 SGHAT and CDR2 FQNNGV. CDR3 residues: CASSLVNGLSGGEQYF. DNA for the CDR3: TGTGCCAGCAGCTTAGTTAATGGACTTAGCGGGGGCGAGCAGTACTTC.

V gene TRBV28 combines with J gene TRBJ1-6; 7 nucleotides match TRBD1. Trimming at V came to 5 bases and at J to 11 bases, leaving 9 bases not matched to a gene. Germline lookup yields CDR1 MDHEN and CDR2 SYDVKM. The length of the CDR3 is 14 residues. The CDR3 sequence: CASSPQGLFPPLHF. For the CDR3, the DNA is TGTGCCAGCAGTCCACAGGGGCTATTTCCACCCCTCCACTTT. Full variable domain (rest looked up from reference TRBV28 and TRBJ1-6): DVKVTQSSRYLVKRTGEKVFLECVQDMDHENMFWYRQDPGLGLRLIYFSYDVKMKEKGDIPEGYSVSREKKERFSLILESASTNQTSMYLCASSPQGLFPPLHFGNGTRLTVT.

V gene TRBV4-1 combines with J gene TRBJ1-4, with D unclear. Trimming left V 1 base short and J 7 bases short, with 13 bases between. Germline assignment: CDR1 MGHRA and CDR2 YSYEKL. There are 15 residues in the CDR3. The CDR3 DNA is TGCGCCAGCAGCCAAGTCGGGATCGCAGCTGAAAAACTGTTTTTT. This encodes CASSQVGIAAEKLFF.

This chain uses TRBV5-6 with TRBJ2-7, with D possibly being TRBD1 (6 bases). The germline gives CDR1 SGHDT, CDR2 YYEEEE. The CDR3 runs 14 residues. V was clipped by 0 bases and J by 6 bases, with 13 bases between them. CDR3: CASSLGQDYGEQYF. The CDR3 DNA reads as TGTGCCAGCAGCTTGGGACAGGATTATGGCGAGCAGTACTTC.

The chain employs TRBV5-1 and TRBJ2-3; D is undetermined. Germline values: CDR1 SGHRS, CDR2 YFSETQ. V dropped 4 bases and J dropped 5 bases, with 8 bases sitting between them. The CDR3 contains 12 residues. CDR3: CASSPQRDTQYF. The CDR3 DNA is TGCGCCAGCAGCCCCCAGCGAGATACGCAGTATTTT.

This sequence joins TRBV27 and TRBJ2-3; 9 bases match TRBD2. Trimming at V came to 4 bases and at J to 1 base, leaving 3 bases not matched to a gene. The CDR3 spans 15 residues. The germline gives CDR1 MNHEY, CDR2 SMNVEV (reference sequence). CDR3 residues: CASSYIAGGTDTQYF. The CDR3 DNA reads TGTGCCAGCAGTTATATAGCGGGAGGCACAGATACGCAGTATTTT.

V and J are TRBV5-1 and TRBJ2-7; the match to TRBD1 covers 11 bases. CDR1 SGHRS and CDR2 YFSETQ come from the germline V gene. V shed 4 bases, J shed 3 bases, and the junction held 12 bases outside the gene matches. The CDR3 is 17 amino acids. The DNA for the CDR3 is TGCGCCAGCAGCCCCCTGGGACAGGGGGGGAGAGACTACGAGCAGTACTTC. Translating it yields CASSPLGQGGRDYEQYF.

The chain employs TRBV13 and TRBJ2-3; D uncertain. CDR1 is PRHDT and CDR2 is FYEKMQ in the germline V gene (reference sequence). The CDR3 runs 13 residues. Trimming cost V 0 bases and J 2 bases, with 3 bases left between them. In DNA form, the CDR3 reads TGTGCCAGCAGCTTAGGGGCCACAGATACGCAGTATTTT. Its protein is CASSLGATDTQYF. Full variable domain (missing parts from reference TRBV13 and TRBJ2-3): AAGVIQSPRHLIKEKRETATLKCYPIPRHDTVYWYQQGPGQDPQFLISFYEKMQSDKGSIPDRFSAQQFSDYHSELNMSSLELGDSALYFCASSLGATDTQYFGPGTRLTVL.

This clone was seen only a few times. CDR3 loop: CASSLLDWGLGRGEQFF. The CDR3 DNA sequence: TGTGCCAGCAGCTTGTTGGACTGGGGACTAGGGCGGGGTGAGCAGTTCTTC. This chain joins TRBV7-9 and TRBJ2-1; 8 nucleotides match TRBD2. Germline values: CDR1 SEHNR, CDR2 FQNEAQ (reference sequence). Trimming removed 3 bases from V and 9 bases from J; junction bases left unmatched: 16. There are 17 residues in the CDR3.

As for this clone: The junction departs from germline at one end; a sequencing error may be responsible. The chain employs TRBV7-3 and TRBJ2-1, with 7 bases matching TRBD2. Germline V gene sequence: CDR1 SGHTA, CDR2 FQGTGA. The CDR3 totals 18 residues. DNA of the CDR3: TGTTCCAGCAGCTTATTCGGGGGGACCTTCTCTCCCTACAATGAGCAGTTCTTC. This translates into CSSSLFGGTFSPYNEQFF.

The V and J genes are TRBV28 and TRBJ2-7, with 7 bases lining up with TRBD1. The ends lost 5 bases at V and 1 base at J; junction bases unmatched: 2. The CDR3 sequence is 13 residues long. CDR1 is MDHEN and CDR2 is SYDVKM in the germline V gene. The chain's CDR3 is CASSPQGSYEQYF. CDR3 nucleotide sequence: TGTGCCAGCAGTCCACAGGGGTCCTACGAGCAGTACTTC.